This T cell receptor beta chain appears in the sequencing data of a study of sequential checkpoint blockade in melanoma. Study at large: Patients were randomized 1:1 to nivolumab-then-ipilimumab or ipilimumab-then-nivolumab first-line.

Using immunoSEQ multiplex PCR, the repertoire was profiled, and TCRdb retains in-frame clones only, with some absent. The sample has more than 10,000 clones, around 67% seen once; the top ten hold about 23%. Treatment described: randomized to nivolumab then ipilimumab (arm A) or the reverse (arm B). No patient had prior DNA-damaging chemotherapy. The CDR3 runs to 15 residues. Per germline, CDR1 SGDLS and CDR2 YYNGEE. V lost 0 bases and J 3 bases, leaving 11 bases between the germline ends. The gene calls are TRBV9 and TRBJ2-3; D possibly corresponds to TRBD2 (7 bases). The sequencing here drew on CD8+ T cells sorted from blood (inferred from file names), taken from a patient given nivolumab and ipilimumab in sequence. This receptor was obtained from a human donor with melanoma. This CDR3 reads CASSVGGGRTDTQYF. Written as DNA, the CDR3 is TGTGCCAGCAGCGTAGGGGGGGGGCGAACAGATACGCAGTATTTT.